These T cell receptor beta chains were read from a single sample in a study of blood T cell repertoires in COVID-19. Clones were read by immunoSEQ multiplex PCR, and TCRdb kept only the in-frame ones, dropping some. In the table there are about 190,000 clones, nearly 90% of which are singletons. The sample consisted of peripheral blood. These receptor sequences come from a man in his 60s with active or convalescent COVID-19. Each CDR3 is given with its conserved first and last residue. D genes are given only for firm matches. Rows may omit the clone size; those that give it use once, few, many or a size class.

V gene	clone size	J gene	D gene	CDR3 DNA	CDR3 protein
TRBV9	NA	TRBJ2-3	TRBD1	TGTGCCAGCAGCTCAACCGGGACAGGGATAACAGATACGCAGTATTTT	CASSSTGTGITDTQYF
TRBV25-1	NA	TRBJ1-1	NA	TGTGCCAGCAGTGAAATGACAGGTAGGGCGAACACTGAAGCTTTCTTT	CASSEMTGRANTEAFF
TRBV5-1	NA	TRBJ1-5	NA	TGCGCCAGCAGCTTGATTCGTAGCGTCCGGACGGGAAGCAATCAGCCCCAGCATTTT	CASSLIRSVRTGSNQPQHF
TRBV5-1	NA	TRBJ1-5	TRBD1	TGCGCCAGCTCTCCGGGGACAGCCCTTAGCAATCAGCCCCAGCATTTT	CASSPGTALSNQPQHF
TRBV6-2/TRBV6-3	NA	TRBJ1-2	TRBD1	TGTGCCAGCAGCGCACAGGGGGCCCTGGGCTACACCTTC	CASSAQGALGYTF
TRBV3-1/TRBV3-2	NA	TRBJ2-2	NA	TGTGCCAGCAGCCGTATTGGGCAGGGGAGGGCCGGGGAGCTGTTTTTT	CASSRIGQGRAGELFF
TRBV6-6	few	TRBJ1-5	TRBD1	TGTGCCAGCAGTGCTAGACAGGGATTGCCCCAGCATTTT	CASSARQGLPQHF
TRBV6-2/TRBV6-3	NA	TRBJ1-1	NA	TGTGCCAGCAGTTACGCGGGAGGGAACACTGAAGCTTTCTTT	CASSYAGGNTEAFF
TRBV5-4	NA	TRBJ2-1	TRBD1	TGTGCCAGCAGCTCGGGACAGGGGAACTACAATGAGCAGTTCTTC	CASSSGQGNYNEQFF
TRBV4-1	NA	TRBJ2-2	NA	TGCGCCAGCAGCCAAGACTCAAGGACAGCGTTCGCGAACACCGGGGAGCTGTTTTTT	CASSQDSRTAFANTGELFF
TRBV2	NA	TRBJ2-7	NA	TGTGCCAGCAGTGAGTCCGGCGGCGAGCAGTACTTC	CASSESGGEQYF